Listed below are T cell receptor beta chains from one sample, sequenced in a study of PD-1 blockade in mismatch repair-deficient tumors. Only in-frame clones appear in the TCRdb table, and some are missing; sequencing was by immunoSEQ multiplex PCR. This table has about 21,000 clones, 84% appearing once. Sequencing was performed on peripheral blood, taken 2 weeks after starting pembrolizumab. These TCRs come from an adult with mismatch repair-deficient cancer. Each CDR3 is given with its conserved first and last residue. The D gene is left open where the match is weak. For some rows the clone size is stated as once, few or many, or as a class when expanded; others skip it.

d_call j_call v_call clone_size cdr3_aa cdr3_nt
- TRBJ2-7 TRBV6-1 - CASSEAGAGSYEQYF TGTGCCAGCAGTGAAGCCGGCGCGGGGAGCTACGAGCAGTACTTC
TRBD1 TRBJ1-1 TRBV29-1 few CSVRQGRNTEAFF TGCAGCGTCAGACAGGGGAGGAACACTGAAGCTTTCTTT
- TRBJ2-2 TRBV2 - CASSEPGTAGELFF TGTGCCAGCAGTGAACCCGGGACGGCGGGGGAGCTGTTTTTT
- TRBJ1-5 TRBV19 - CASSISNQPQHF TGTGCCAGTAGTATTAGCAATCAGCCCCAGCATTTT
TRBD2 TRBJ2-3 TRBV13 once CASSSGLAGGLADTQYF TGTGCCAGCAGCTCGGGCCTAGCGGGAGGATTAGCAGATACGCAGTATTTT
TRBD1 TRBJ2-5 TRBV6-5 - CASSDRGSETQYF TGTGCCAGCAGCGACAGGGGTTCAGAGACCCAGTACTTC
TRBD2 TRBJ2-5 TRBV5-8 - CASSLGTSGATQETQYF TGTGCCAGCAGCTTAGGGACTAGCGGGGCAACCCAAGAGACCCAGTACTTC
- TRBJ2-1 TRBV7-2 once CASSWSATNSYNEQFF TGTGCCAGCAGCTGGTCGGCTACAAACTCCTACAATGAGCAGTTCTTC
- TRBJ2-1 TRBV6-6 - CASTHGGYEQFF TGTGCCAGCACCCACGGAGGGTATGAGCAGTTCTTC
TRBD1 TRBJ2-3 TRBV11-2 - CASSDRGLMDTQYF TGTGCCAGCAGCGACAGGGGGCTAATGGATACGCAGTATTTT
- TRBJ2-3 TRBV10-2 - CASIPDLTDTQYF TGCGCCAGCATTCCCGACCTTACGGATACGCAGTATTTT
- TRBJ1-2 TRBV5-6 - CASSRKMTVGAAYGYTF TGTGCCAGCAGCCGAAAAATGACAGTTGGGGCCGCCTATGGCTACACCTTC
- TRBJ1-4 TRBV11-2 - CASSLGAAVNEKLFF TGTGCCAGCAGCTTAGGGGCTGCGGTAAATGAAAAACTGTTTTTT
- TRBJ2-6 TRBV28 - CASSSILRGANVLTF TGTGCCAGCAGTTCCATCCTTAGGGGGGCCAACGTCCTGACTTTC
- TRBJ2-1 TRBV6-4 - CASSDSGTSPQFF TGTGCCAGCAGTGACTCGGGGACAAGCCCGCAGTTCTTC
TRBD1 TRBJ2-6 TRBV4-3 once CASSQEGQGGANVLTF TGCGCCAGCAGCCAAGAGGGACAGGGGGGGGCCAACGTCCTGACTTTC
TRBD1 TRBJ2-4 TRBV28 - CASSLSIPRQGAREPAKNIQYF TGTGCCAGCAGTTTATCAATCCCGCGACAGGGGGCGCGTGAGCCAGCCAAAAACATTCAGTACTTC
TRBD1 TRBJ1-5 TRBV28 - CASSLGDSKNQPQHF TGTGCCAGCAGTTTGGGGGACAGCAAGAATCAGCCCCAGCATTTT
TRBD1 TRBJ2-7 TRBV7-2 - CASSQDRGRDEQYF TGTGCCAGCAGCCAGGACAGGGGGAGGGACGAGCAGTACTTC
TRBD1 TRBJ2-4 TRBV25-1 once CASSDSGGKDIQYF TGTGCCAGCAGTGACTCAGGGGGCAAGGACATTCAGTACTTC
- TRBJ2-1 TRBV5-5 few CASSLGGIGLATRNNEQFF TGTGCCAGCAGCTTGGGCGGGATAGGGCTAGCGACGAGGAACAATGAGCAGTTCTTC
- TRBJ1-2 TRBV7-9 - CASSPETENYGYTF TGTGCCAGCAGCCCGGAGACAGAAAACTATGGCTACACCTTC
TRBD2 TRBJ2-1 TRBV7-2 - CASSLGGKAYNEQFF TGTGCCAGCAGCCTGGGGGGGAAGGCCTACAATGAGCAGTTCTTC
- TRBJ2-1 TRBV9 - CASSVLGGESYNEQFF TGTGCCAGCAGCGTATTGGGCGGGGAATCCTACAATGAGCAGTTCTTC
- TRBJ2-7 TRBV10-2 large CASSDSQGNEQYF TGCGCCAGCAGTGATAGTCAGGGTAACGAGCAGTACTTC
- TRBJ2-1 TRBV7-3 - CASSSPGTANEQFF TGTGCCAGCAGCTCCCCCGGGACTGCCAATGAGCAGTTCTTC
- TRBJ2-1 TRBV23-1 - CASSQSCLASSYNEQFF TGCGCCAGCAGTCAATCGTGTCTAGCGAGCTCCTACAATGAGCAGTTCTTC